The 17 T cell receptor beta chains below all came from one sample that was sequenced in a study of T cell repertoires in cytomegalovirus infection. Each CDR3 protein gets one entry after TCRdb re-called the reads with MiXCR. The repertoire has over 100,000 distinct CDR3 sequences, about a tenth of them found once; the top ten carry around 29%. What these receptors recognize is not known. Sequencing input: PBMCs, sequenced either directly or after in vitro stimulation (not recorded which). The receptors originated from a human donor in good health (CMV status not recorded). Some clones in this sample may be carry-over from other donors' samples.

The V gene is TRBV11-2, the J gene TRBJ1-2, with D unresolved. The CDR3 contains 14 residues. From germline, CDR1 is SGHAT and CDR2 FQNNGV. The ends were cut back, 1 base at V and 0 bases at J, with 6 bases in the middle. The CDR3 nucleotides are TGTGCCAGCAGCTTAGGTTTAACTAACTATGGCTACACCTTC. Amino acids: CASSLGLTNYGYTF.

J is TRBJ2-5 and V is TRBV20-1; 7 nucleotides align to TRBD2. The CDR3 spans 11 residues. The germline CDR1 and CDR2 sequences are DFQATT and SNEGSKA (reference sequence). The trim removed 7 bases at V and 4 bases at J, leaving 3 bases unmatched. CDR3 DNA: TGCAGTGGGGAGGGTGGAGAGACCCAGTACTTC. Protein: CSGEGGETQYF.

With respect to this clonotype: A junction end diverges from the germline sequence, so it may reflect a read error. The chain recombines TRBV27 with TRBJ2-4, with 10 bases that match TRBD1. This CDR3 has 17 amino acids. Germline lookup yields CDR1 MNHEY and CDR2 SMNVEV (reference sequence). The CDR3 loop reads CASSLLVRQGAPYIQSF. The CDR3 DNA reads TGTGCCAGCAGTTTATTAGTGAGACAGGGGGCGCCGTACATTCAGTCCTTC.

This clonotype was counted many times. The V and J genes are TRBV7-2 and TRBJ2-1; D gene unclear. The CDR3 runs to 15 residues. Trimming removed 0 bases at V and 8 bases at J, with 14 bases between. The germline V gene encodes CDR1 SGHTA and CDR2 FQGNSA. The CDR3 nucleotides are TGTGCCAGCAGCTTAGCGGGAACACGATCTCATGAGCAGTTCTTC. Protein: CASSLAGTRSHEQFF.

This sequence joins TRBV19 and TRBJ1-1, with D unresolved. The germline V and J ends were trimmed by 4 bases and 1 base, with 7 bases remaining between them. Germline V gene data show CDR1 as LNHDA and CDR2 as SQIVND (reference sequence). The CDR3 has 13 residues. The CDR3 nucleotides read TGTGCCAGTAGTACAACAGCGAACACTGAAGCTTTCTTT. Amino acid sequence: CASSTTANTEAFF.

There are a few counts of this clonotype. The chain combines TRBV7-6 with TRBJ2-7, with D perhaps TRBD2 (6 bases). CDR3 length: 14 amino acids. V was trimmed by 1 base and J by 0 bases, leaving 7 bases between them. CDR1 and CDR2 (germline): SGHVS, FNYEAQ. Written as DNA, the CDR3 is TGTGCCAGCAGCTTAGAGACTAGCTCCTACGAGCAGTACTTC. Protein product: CASSLETSSYEQYF.

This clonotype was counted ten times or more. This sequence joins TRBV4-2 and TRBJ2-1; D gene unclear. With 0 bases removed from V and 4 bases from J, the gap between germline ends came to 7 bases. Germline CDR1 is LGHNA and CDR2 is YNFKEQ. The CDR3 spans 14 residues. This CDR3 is CASSQEASYNEQFF. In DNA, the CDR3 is TGTGCCAGCAGCCAAGAGGCTAGTTACAATGAGCAGTTCTTC.

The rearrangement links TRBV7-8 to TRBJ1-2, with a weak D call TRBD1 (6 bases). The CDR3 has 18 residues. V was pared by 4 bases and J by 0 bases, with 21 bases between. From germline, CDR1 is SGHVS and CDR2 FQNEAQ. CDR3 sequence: CASSSPRRRGRANYGYTF. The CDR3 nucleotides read TGTGCCAGCAGCTCGCCCCGCAGGCGGGGGCGGGCTAACTATGGCTACACCTTC.

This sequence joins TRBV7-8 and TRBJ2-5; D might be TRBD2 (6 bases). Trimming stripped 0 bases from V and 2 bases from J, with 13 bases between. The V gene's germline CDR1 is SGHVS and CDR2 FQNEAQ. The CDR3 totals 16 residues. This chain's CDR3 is CASSLALQTSQETQYF. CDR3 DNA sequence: TGTGCCAGCAGCTTAGCGCTACAGACTAGTCAAGAGACCCAGTACTTC.

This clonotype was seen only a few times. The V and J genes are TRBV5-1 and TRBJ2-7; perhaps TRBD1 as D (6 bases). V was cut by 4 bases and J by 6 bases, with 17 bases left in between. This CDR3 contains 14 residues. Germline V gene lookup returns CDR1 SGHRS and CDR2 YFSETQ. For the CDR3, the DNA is TGCGCCAGCAGCCAACAGGGTGGGGATTCCGAGCAGTACGTC. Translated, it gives CASSQQGGDSEQYV.

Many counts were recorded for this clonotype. Here the CDR3 DNA reads TGTGCCAGCAGCACCTACGGGGGTATCATGAACACTGAAGCTTTCTTT. Translating it yields CASSTYGGIMNTEAFF. The V call is TRBV7-2, the J call TRBJ1-1; D is possibly TRBD1 (5 bases). Trimming took 5 bases from V and 0 from J, leaving 16 bases between them. Germline lookup yields CDR1 SGHTA and CDR2 FQGNSA. The CDR3 runs 16 residues.

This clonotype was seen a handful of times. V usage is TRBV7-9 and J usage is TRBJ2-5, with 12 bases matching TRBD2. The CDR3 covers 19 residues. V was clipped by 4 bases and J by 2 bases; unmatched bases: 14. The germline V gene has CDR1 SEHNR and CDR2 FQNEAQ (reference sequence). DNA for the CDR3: TGTGCCAGCAGCTCGACTAGCGGGAGTCAGGGTTCGTTGCAAGAGACCCAGTACTTC. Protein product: CASSSTSGSQGSLQETQYF.

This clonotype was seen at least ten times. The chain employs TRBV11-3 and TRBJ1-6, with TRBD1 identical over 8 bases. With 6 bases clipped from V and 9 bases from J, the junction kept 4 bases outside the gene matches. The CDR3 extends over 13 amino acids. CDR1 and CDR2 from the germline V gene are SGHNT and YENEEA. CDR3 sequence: CASRDRESSPLHF. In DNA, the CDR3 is TGTGCCAGCAGGGACAGGGAGAGTTCACCCCTCCACTTT.

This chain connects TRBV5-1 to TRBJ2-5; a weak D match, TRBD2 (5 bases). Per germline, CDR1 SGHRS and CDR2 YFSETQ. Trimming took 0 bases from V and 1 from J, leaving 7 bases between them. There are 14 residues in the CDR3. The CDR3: CASSLGGVQETQYF. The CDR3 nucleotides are TGCGCCAGCAGCTTGGGGGGAGTCCAAGAGACCCAGTACTTC.

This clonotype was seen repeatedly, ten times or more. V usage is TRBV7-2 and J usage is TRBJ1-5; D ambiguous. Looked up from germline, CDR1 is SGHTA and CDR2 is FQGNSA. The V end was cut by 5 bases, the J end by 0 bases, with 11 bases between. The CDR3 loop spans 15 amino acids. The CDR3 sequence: CASSAAANSNQPQHF. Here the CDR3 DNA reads TGTGCCAGCAGCGCGGCAGCGAATAGCAATCAGCCCCAGCATTTT.

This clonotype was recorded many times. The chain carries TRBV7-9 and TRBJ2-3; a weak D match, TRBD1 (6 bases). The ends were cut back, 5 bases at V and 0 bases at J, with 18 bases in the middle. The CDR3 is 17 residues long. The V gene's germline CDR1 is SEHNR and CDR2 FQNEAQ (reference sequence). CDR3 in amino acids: CASSLEPGQPSTDTQYF. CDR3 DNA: TGTGCCAGCAGCCTCGAACCTGGACAGCCTAGCACAGATACGCAGTATTTT.

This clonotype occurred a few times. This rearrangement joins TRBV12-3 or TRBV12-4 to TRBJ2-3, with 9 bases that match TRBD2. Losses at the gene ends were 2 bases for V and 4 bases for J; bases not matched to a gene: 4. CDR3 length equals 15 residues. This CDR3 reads CASSLSGRIADTQYF. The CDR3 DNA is TGTGCCAGCAGTTTAAGCGGGAGGATCGCAGATACGCAGTATTTT.